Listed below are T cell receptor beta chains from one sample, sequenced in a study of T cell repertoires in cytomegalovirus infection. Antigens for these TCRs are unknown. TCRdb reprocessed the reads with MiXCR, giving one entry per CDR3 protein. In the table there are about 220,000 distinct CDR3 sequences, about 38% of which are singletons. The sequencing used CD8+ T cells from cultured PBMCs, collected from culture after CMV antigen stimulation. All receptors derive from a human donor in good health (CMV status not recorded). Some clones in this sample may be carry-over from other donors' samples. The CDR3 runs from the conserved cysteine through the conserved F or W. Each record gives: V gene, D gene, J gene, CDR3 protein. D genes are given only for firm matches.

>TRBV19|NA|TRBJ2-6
CASRDSYGANVLTF
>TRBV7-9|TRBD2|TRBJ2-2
CASSLALAGVRTGELFF
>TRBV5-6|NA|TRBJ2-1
CASSFTSYPTGQFF
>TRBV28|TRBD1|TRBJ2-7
CASSSDGQGIYYEQYF
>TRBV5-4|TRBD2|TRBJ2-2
CASSFKRELNTGELFF
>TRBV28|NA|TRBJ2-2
CASTQGSTGELFF
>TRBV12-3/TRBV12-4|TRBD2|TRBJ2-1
CASRHRDYYNEQFF
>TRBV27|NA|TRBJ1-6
CASSPGAPYYNSPLHF
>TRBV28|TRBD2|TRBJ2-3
CASSSPGGSGIRDTQYF
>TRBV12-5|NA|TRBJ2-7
CASGLSQSSYEQYF
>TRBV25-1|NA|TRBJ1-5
CASSEGRQPQHF
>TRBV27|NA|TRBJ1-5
CASSLGMGEGQPQHF
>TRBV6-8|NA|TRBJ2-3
CASSGLSDTQYF
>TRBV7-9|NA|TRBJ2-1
CASSCPACNEQFF
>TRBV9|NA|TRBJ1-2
CASSVDGGDTYGYTF
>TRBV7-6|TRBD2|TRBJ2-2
CASSTGGSPTGELFF
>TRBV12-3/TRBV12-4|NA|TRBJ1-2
CASSLGSPGYTF
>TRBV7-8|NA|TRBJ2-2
CASSSRSGVGTGELFF
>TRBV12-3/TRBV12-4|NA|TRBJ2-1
CASSLTLAIAYNEQFF
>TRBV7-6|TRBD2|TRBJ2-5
CASSLMSSGARETQYF
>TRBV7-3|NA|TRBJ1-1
CASSNYPGGYGEAFF
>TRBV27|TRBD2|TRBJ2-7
CASSGLAGVGGPHEQYF
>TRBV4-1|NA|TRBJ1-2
CASSQRDQDGYTF
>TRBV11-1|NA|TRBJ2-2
CASSLVPTHLNTGELFF
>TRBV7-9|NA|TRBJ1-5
CASSFSEGRQPQHF
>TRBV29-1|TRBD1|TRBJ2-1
CSVQRGTGTYNEQFF
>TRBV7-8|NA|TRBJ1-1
CASSGLRTANTEAFF
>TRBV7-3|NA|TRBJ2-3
CASSPTGFSTDTQYF
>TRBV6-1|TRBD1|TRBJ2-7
CASRATGQEPYEQYF
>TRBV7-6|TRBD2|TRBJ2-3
CASSLAGGRGTDTQYF
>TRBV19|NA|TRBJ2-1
CASSILRAGFYNEQFF
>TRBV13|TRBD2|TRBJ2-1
CASSVPSGLAGGRNEQFF
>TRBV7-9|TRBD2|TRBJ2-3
CASSLALAGADTQYF
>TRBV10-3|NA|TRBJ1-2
CAIREQRDYGYTF
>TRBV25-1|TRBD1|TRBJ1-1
CASKQGRTEAFF
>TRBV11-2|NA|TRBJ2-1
CASSLNSGASYNEQFF
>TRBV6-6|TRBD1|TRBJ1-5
CASSYVGDRRNQPQHF
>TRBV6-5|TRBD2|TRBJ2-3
CASSYASSGGGTDTQYF
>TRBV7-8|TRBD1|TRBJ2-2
CASSFWTGTNTGELFF
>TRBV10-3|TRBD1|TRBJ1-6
CAISERGLDSPLHF
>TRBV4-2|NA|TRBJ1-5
CASSQVLTETNQPQHF
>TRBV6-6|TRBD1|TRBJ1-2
CASSPRDRGLYGYTF
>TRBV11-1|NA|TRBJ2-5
CASSPRVEETQYF
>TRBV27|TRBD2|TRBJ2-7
CASSLSGGGLSYEQYF
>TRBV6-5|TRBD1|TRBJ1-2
CASSYEPGQATSNYGYTF
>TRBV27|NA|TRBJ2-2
CASSLGGRQNTGELFF
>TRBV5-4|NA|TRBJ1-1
CASSLAPSGDTEAFF
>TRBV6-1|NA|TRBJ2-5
CASSEEQVETQYF
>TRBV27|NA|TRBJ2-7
CASSYGGQPYEQYF
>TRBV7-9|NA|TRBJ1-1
CASSPEGRNTEAFF
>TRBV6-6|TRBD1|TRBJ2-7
CASRDRANEQYF
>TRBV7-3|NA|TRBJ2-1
CASSPYGSSYNEQFF
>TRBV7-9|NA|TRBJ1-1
CASTRKNTEAFF
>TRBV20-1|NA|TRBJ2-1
CSARDYSGSGNEQFF
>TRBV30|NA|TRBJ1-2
CAWTGGVGYTF
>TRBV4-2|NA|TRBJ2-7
CASSQEGGRVMYEQYF
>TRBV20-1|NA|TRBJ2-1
CSALGDLEDDEQFF
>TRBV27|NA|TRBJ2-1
CASSLVRAAYNEQFF
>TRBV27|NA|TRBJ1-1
CASSLMSDMDSLNTEAFF